These T cell receptor beta chains were read from a single sample in a study of blood T cell repertoires in COVID-19. Sequenced by immunoSEQ multiplex PCR; TCRdb stores in-frame clones only, minus some. The table includes approximately 250,000 clones, 75% to 90% detected once. The source material was peripheral blood. Receptors originate from a human donor in a cohort sampled during active COVID-19. CDR3s include the opening cysteine and the closing phenylalanine or tryptophan. A D gene is named only where the DNA matches it firmly. The listing skips clone size in some rows; elsewhere it reads once, few, many or a size class.

j_gene,abundance,v_gene,d_gene,CDR3nt,CDR3aa
TRBJ2-5,once,TRBV28,-,TGTGCCAGCACCTTAGTGGGCACTCGGACCCAGTACTTC,CASTLVGTRTQYF
TRBJ2-7,once,TRBV6-5,TRBD2,TGTGCCAGCAGGTCAGCGGGAGGCTCCTACGAGCAGTACTTC,CASRSAGGSYEQYF
TRBJ1-1,-,TRBV25-1,TRBD1,TGTGCCAGCAGTCCCCACAGGGGGGGGAACACTGAAGCTTTCTTT,CASSPHRGGNTEAFF
TRBJ2-3,-,TRBV10-2,-,TGCGCCAGCAGTGGGTCCTATAGCACAGATACGCAGTATTTT,CASSGSYSTDTQYF
TRBJ2-3,-,TRBV5-1,-,TGCGCCAGCAGCCCGCTAGCAACAGATACGCAGTATTTT,CASSPLATDTQYF
TRBJ1-2,-,TRBV7-8,TRBD1,TGTGCCAGCAGCCTCGGGACAGGGGGGATCTACTATGGCTACACCTTC,CASSLGTGGIYYGYTF
TRBJ2-1,-,TRBV9,TRBD2,TGTGCCAGCAGCGTAGTCGGGAGGGCCTCTGAGCAGTTCTTC,CASSVVGRASEQFF
TRBJ2-2,-,TRBV7-2,-,TGTGCCAGCAGCCCCGTCGGGGTGAACACCGGGGAGCTGTTTTTT,CASSPVGVNTGELFF
TRBJ2-1,-,TRBV11-2,TRBD1,TGTGCCAGCAGCATAGGGACAGGGTGGAATGAGCAGTTCTTC,CASSIGTGWNEQFF
TRBJ1-1,-,TRBV20-1,-,TGCAGTGCTAGTGATACAGGATGGCTGAACACTGAAGCTTTCTTT,CSASDTGWLNTEAFF
TRBJ1-1,-,TRBV11-2,TRBD1,TGTGCCAGCAGCTTAGGGACAGGGGCGTGGGCGAACGAAGCTTTCTTT,CASSLGTGAWANEAFF
TRBJ1-2,-,TRBV7-9,TRBD1,TGTGCCAGCAGCCCAAAGGGGGCAACTATGGCCCACTATGGCTACACCTTC,CASSPKGATMAHYGYTF
TRBJ1-4,-,TRBV6-5,TRBD1,TGTGCCAGCAGCAGACAGGGTTTAGGTGAAAAACTGTTTTTT,CASSRQGLGEKLFF
TRBJ2-1,-,TRBV27,TRBD2,TGTGCCAGCAGTTCCCCCGGGACTAGTCTGTATGAGCAGTTCTTC,CASSSPGTSLYEQFF
TRBJ2-4,-,TRBV7-8,-,TGTGCCAGCAGCTTAGTTTTCCTGGCGGGCAAAAACATTCAGTACTTC,CASSLVFLAGKNIQYF
TRBJ2-1,-,TRBV7-6,TRBD2,TGTGCCAGCAGCCCCTACGGTGCGGGGGGGCACACCTACAATGAGCAGTTCTTC,CASSPYGAGGHTYNEQFF
TRBJ1-2,-,TRBV5-6,TRBD1,TGTGCCAGCAGCGCTGGGACAGGGAGGAAAGGCTACACCTTC,CASSAGTGRKGYTF
TRBJ1-6,-,TRBV11-2,-,TGTGCCAGCACCCAACGCCCGGATTCACCCCTCCACTTT,CASTQRPDSPLHF
TRBJ1-1,-,TRBV6-5,TRBD1,TGTGCCAGCAGAACGGGACAGGGGCCCACTGAAGCTTTCTTT,CASRTGQGPTEAFF
TRBJ2-5,-,TRBV2,-,TGTGCCAGCAGTGGGACAGCGCAAGAGACCCAGTACTTC,CASSGTAQETQYF
TRBJ1-3,-,TRBV5-4,TRBD1,TGTGCCAGCAGCCCCGGGACAGGAAATAGAAACACCATATATTTT,CASSPGTGNRNTIYF
TRBJ2-1,-,TRBV4-3,TRBD1,TGCGCCAGCAGCCAGAAGACAAGGGACAGGGTGGGGAAACGGTCCTACAATGAGCAGTTCTTC,CASSQKTRDRVGKRSYNEQFF
TRBJ2-5,once,TRBV7-2,-,TGTGCCAGCAGCGGAAACAGGGTGGGAGAGACCCAGTACTTC,CASSGNRVGETQYF
TRBJ2-5,once,TRBV4-2,TRBD1,TGTGCCAGCAGCCAAGTGCCCGGGACAGGGGGCCCGGAGACCCAGTACTTC,CASSQVPGTGGPETQYF
TRBJ1-2,-,TRBV10-3,TRBD1,TGTGCCATCAGTGAGTCCTTGACAGGGGGCGTACACGGCTACACCTTC,CAISESLTGGVHGYTF
TRBJ2-7,-,TRBV10-3,-,TGTGCCTCAAAGGAGGGCGCTTCCTACGAGCAGTACTTC,CASKEGASYEQYF
TRBJ2-7,-,TRBV15,TRBD1,TGTGCCACCAGCAGAGATCCGAGACAGGGGGTTGCGTACGAGCAGTACTTC,CATSRDPRQGVAYEQYF
TRBJ1-5,once,TRBV6-6,-,TGTGCCAGTACGCAAGGGGGCAATCAGCCCCAGCATTTT,CASTQGGNQPQHF
TRBJ1-5,-,TRBV28,-,TGTGCCAGCAGGGGTCGCCTAGGGCCCCAGCATTTT,CASRGRLGPQHF
TRBJ1-5,-,TRBV6-5,-,TGTGCCAGCAGATTAAACATGAATCAGCCCCAGCATTTT,CASRLNMNQPQHF
TRBJ1-3,-,TRBV6-1,-,TGTGCCAGCAGTGAAATAATGGAGACAGGCCTCTCTGGAAACACCATATATTTT,CASSEIMETGLSGNTIYF
TRBJ2-7,few,TRBV5-5,TRBD2,TGTGCCAGCAGCTTGGGGCTAGCGGGAGGGCTAAGCTCCTACGAGCAGTACTTC,CASSLGLAGGLSSYEQYF
TRBJ1-5,-,TRBV19,-,TGTGCCAGTAGTATATTGGCGGGAAATAGCAATCAGCCCCAGCATTTT,CASSILAGNSNQPQHF
TRBJ2-1,-,TRBV6-5,-,TGTGCCAGCAGTTACTCTCTAGCTTCCCACAATGAGCAGTTCTTC,CASSYSLASHNEQFF
TRBJ1-1,-,TRBV14,TRBD1,TGTGCCAGCAGCCACACCGGGACAGGGAAGAACACTGAAGCTTTCTTT,CASSHTGTGKNTEAFF
TRBJ2-1,once,TRBV11-3,-,TGTGCCAGCAGCTTAGTCGGGGGACAGACCTCCTACAATGAGCAGTTCTTC,CASSLVGGQTSYNEQFF
TRBJ2-3,-,TRBV7-9,-,TGTGCCAGCAGCCCCCTTCGGGCGGGAAAGAGCACAGATACGCAGTATTTT,CASSPLRAGKSTDTQYF
TRBJ1-1,-,TRBV19,-,TGTGCCAGTAGTATAGCGGGGGGAAACACTGAAGCTTTCTTT,CASSIAGGNTEAFF
TRBJ1-6,-,TRBV2,-,TGTGCCAGCAGTGAAGTCAAGGGAGCCCATTCACCCCTCCACTTT,CASSEVKGAHSPLHF
TRBJ1-2,-,TRBV6-5,-,TGTGCCAGCAGCTCGCGAAAGGGGCACTATGGCTACACCTTC,CASSSRKGHYGYTF
TRBJ1-6,-,TRBV5-1,TRBD1,TGCGCCAGCAGCCCGGGACAGAATTATAATTCACCCCTCCACTTT,CASSPGQNYNSPLHF
TRBJ1-5,-,TRBV7-2,-,TGTGCCAGCAGCTCCGACAGAAGCCAGCCCCAGCATTTT,CASSSDRSQPQHF
TRBJ1-6,few,TRBV5-1,-,TGCGCCAGCCATCAGGGTGATGTTTCACCCCTCCACTTT,CASHQGDVSPLHF
TRBJ2-1,once,TRBV13,TRBD1,TGTGCCAGCAGCTCGGGACAGGGCTACAATGAGCAGTTCTTC,CASSSGQGYNEQFF
TRBJ2-7,once,TRBV3-1/TRBV3-2,-,TGTGCCAGCAGCCAAGGAGCGTACGGGCAGTACTTC,CASSQGAYGQYF
TRBJ1-2,-,TRBV2,TRBD1,TGTGCCAGCAGGGTTTCCCAGGACAGGGCTTATGGCTACACCTTC,CASRVSQDRAYGYTF
TRBJ2-7,-,TRBV2,TRBD1,TGTGCCAGCAGTGAAGAAGGATGGGACAGCTCCTACGAGCAGTACTTC,CASSEEGWDSSYEQYF
TRBJ1-5,-,TRBV12-3/TRBV12-4,-,TGTGCCAGCAGCCGACAGGCTAATCAGCCCCAGCATTTT,CASSRQANQPQHF
TRBJ2-1,-,TRBV4-2,-,TGTGCCAGCAGCCAAGATTACGCGGCTGGGGCCCGACACAACTACAATGAGCAGTTCTTC,CASSQDYAAGARHNYNEQFF
TRBJ1-5,-,TRBV15,TRBD1,TGTGCCACCAGTTTGAACAGGGGCGCGAAGCCCCAGCATTTT,CATSLNRGAKPQHF